Here is one T cell receptor beta chain with its context. Clones were sequenced by immunoSEQ multiplex PCR, and TCRdb holds only the in-frame ones, with some missing. Of about 220,000 clones listed, about four fifths are singletons. Participant age was roughly 18 to 100 years, and participants resided in roughly 25 US areas. This sample is part of a study of blood T cell repertoires in COVID-19. The sequencing sample was made of PBMCs or T cells enriched from blood (not recorded which). This TCR was recovered from a woman aged 60-70 years who had recovered from COVID-19.

As DNA, the CDR3 is TGCAGCGTGGCAGTCCACACCGGGGAGCTGTTTTTT. Translating it yields CSVAVHTGELFF. V usage is TRBV29-1 and J usage is TRBJ2-2; D is uncertain. V lost 6 bases to trimming and J lost 3 bases, with 8 bases between them. Germline V gene lookup returns CDR1 SQVTM and CDR2 ANQGSEA. The CDR3 consists of 12 residues.